The 13 T cell receptor beta chains below were found in one sample sequenced in a study of cytomegalovirus exposure and HLA in healthy donors. PCR primers comprised 60 Vbeta and 13 Jbeta primers. This table comes from immunoSEQ multiplex PCR, and its TCRdb copy is limited to in-frame clones, with some not included. The repertoire includes around 180,000 clones, approximately 75% of them detected once, and over 1.2% sits in the top ten. Sequencing was done on a sample of PBMCs. The receptor set was obtained from a girl aged 10 to 17 in good health and CMV-seronegative.

The chain is built from TRBV5-1 and TRBJ2-6; no clear D. Trimming shortened V by 4 bases and J by 0 bases, and 5 bases separated the two germline ends. Germline V lookup: CDR1 SGHRS, CDR2 YFSETQ. CDR3 length: 14 residues. CDR3 loop: CASSVGSGANVLTF. Written as DNA, the CDR3 is TGCGCCAGCAGCGTCGGCTCTGGGGCCAACGTCCTGACTTTC.

The CDR3 loop is CASSYQGQIQETQYF. The CDR3 DNA is TGTGCCAGCAGTTACCAGGGACAGATCCAAGAGACCCAGTACTTC. The V gene is TRBV6-5, the J gene TRBJ2-5; 7 nucleotides match TRBD1. V lost 2 bases, J lost 1 base, and 4 bases stayed unmatched. Germline-derived CDR1 and CDR2 are MNHEY and SVGAGI. The CDR3 loop spans 15 amino acids.

This chain joins TRBV6-6 and TRBJ1-1; D is unclear. CDR3 length equals 12 residues. The germline V and J ends were trimmed by 7 bases and 4 bases, with 10 bases remaining between them. Germline V CDR1 and CDR2: MNHNY, SVGAGI (reference sequence). The CDR3 protein is CASKHEGTEAFF. For the CDR3, the DNA is TGTGCCAGCAAACACGAGGGCACTGAAGCTTTCTTT.

The chain uses TRBV19 and TRBJ1-1, with D maybe TRBD1 (5 bases). Trimming left V 4 bases short and J 8 bases short, with 23 bases between. The germline V gene has CDR1 LNHDA and CDR2 SQIVND (reference sequence). This CDR3 spans 16 amino acids. CDR3 sequence: CASSKARQTILPEAFF. In nucleotides, the CDR3 is TGTGCCAGTAGTAAGGCCCGACAGACCATCTTACCAGAAGCTTTCTTT.

The sample holds a few counts of this clone. V gene TRBV19 combines with J gene TRBJ1-2; no definite D call. Trimming cost V 0 bases and J 5 bases, with 10 bases left between them. This CDR3 is built from 14 residues. Germline values: CDR1 LNHDA, CDR2 SQIVND (reference sequence). CDR3 in amino acids: CASSIDPPVYGYTF. CDR3 nucleotides: TGTGCCAGTAGTATAGATCCTCCCGTATATGGCTACACCTTC.

This clone has a single count. The rearrangement links TRBV6-1 to TRBJ1-2, with a weak D call TRBD1 (5 bases). Deletions cut 1 base from V and 4 bases from J, with 16 bases between. Germline CDR1 and CDR2: MNHNS and SASEGT. The CDR3 spans 16 residues. CDR3 sequence reads: CASSEGVSGVGYGYTF. CDR3 DNA sequence: TGTGCCAGCAGTGAAGGTGTTTCGGGGGTGGGCTATGGCTACACCTTC.

The chain is built from TRBV20-1 and TRBJ1-1; D gene uncertain. Germline CDR1 and CDR2: DFQATT and SNEGSKA (reference sequence). The CDR3 extends over 11 amino acids. This CDR3 is CIGAGYTEAFF. The CDR3 DNA reads TGCATTGGAGCGGGGTACACTGAAGCTTTCTTT.

Turning to this clone: The junction departs from the called germline gene at one end, perhaps through a read error. CDR3 loop: CASSVDRSSGANVLNF. CDR3 nucleotide sequence: TGTGCCAGCTCCGTGGACAGAAGCTCTGGGGCCAACGTCCTGAATTTC. The chain joins TRBV18 to TRBJ2-6; a weak D match, TRBD1 (6 bases). CDR3 length equals 16 residues. Germline V gene data show CDR1 as KGHSH and CDR2 as LQKENI.

The V and J genes are TRBV5-1 and TRBJ1-6; possible D gene TRBD1, 5 bases. V was cut by 2 bases and J by 3 bases, with 6 bases left in between. The germline gives CDR1 SGHRS, CDR2 YFSETQ. CDR3 length equals 14 residues. The CDR3 DNA sequence: TGCGCCAGCAGCTTTGACAGCTATAATTCACCCCTCCACTTT. Translating gives CASSFDSYNSPLHF. The full variable domain, its missing parts supplied by reference TRBV5-1 and TRBJ1-6, is KAGVTQTPRYLIKTRGQQVTLSCSPISGHRSVSWYQQTPGQGLQFLFEYFSETQRNKGNFPGRFSGRQFSNSRSEMNVSTLELGDSALYLCASSFDSYNSPLHFGNGTRLTVT.

The sample holds one count of this clone. The V gene is TRBV5-1, the J gene TRBJ1-6; 8 positions agree with TRBD1. CDR3 size: 15 residues. The ends lost 0 bases at V and 8 bases at J; junction bases unmatched: 4. Germline V gene sequence: CDR1 SGHRS, CDR2 YFSETQ. The chain's CDR3 is CASSLARTGYSPLHF. The CDR3, as DNA: TGCGCCAGCAGCTTGGCTCGGACAGGGTATTCACCCCTCCACTTT.

This chain links TRBV30 with TRBJ2-5; possibly TRBD1 for D (5 bases). The CDR3 length is 14 residues. The V end lost 0 bases, the J end lost 4 bases, and 12 bases lay between the germline ends. The germline CDR1 and CDR2 sequences are GTSNPN and SVGIG (reference sequence). The CDR3 nucleotides read TGTGCCTGGAGTGTAGGAGTAGGGGCAGAGACCCAGTACTTC. Its protein product is CAWSVGVGAETQYF.

The chain links TRBV30 to TRBJ1-1; maybe TRBD1 (5 bases). Trimming took off 7 bases at V and 2 bases at J, with 23 bases between the two ends. This CDR3 region has 16 residues. The germline V gene encodes CDR1 GTSNPN and CDR2 SVGIG (reference sequence). The CDR3 DNA reads as TGTGCCTATGGGGCTACCGCGCTGCCTACAAACACTGAAGCTTTCTTT. Amino acids: CAYGATALPTNTEAFF.

The V gene is TRBV6-1, the J gene TRBJ2-7, with 7 bases matching TRBD1. The CDR3 is 15 amino acids. Germline assignment: CDR1 MNHNS and CDR2 SASEGT. The junction had 12 bases not matched to a gene; V was cut back by 7 bases and J by 3 bases. The CDR3 DNA follows: TGTGCCAGCACCGAAAGGGGGACAGACAACTACGAGCAGTACTTC. It translates to CASTERGTDNYEQYF.